This TCR beta chain was identified in a study of CD8+ T cells in alopecia areata. Treatment denoted: oral pan-JAK inhibitor, 5-10 mg twice daily. CDR3 length: 14 residues. Germline CDR1 and CDR2: KGHSH and LQKENI. With 0 bases removed from V and 4 bases from J, the gap between germline ends came to 10 bases. TCR sequencing used cDNA made by reverse transcription of extracted RNA. Sequencing was performed with immunoSEQ multiplex PCR; in TCRdb, only in-frame clones are kept and a portion is missing. The sample gives over 95,000 clones, roughly 56% of which show up once; 3% to 3.5% is in the top ten. The sequence was collected from a human donor with alopecia areata. Sequenced here: CD4+ T cells sorted from blood, sampled at week 24, from a patient treated with tofacitinib. J is TRBJ2-7 and V is TRBV18; D remains ambiguous. The CDR3, as DNA: TGTGCCAGCTCACCACCGGCCGGGCAATACGAGCAGTACTTC. Its translation is CASSPPAGQYEQYF.